Shown below are 27 T cell receptor beta chains from a single sample sequenced in a study of neurological immune-mediated disorders. TCRdb processed the 5' RACE reads anew with MiXCR; each CDR3 protein has one entry. The sample lists 35,000 to 40,000 distinct CDR3 sequences, 2.5% occurring once. Sample: PBMCs. All receptors derive from a man in his fifties or sixties with multiple sclerosis.

This clonotype was seen ten or more times. The chain joins TRBV20-1 to TRBJ2-3, with a weak D call TRBD2 (6 bases). The V gene lost 7 bases and the J gene lost 0 bases, with 8 bases spanning the gap. There are 12 residues in the CDR3. Germline loops: CDR1 DFQATT, CDR2 SNEGSKA (reference sequence). Here the CDR3 reads CSVGTSTDTQYF. CDR3 in DNA: TGCAGTGTAGGGACTAGCACAGATACGCAGTATTTT.

This clonotype was counted at least ten times. The chain links TRBV5-1 to TRBJ2-1, with 14 bases lining up with TRBD2. Germline values: CDR1 SGHRS, CDR2 YFSETQ. The CDR3 is 18 residues long. V lost 4 bases, J lost 1 base, and 7 bases stayed unmatched. The CDR3 spells CASSLGLAGAVSYNEQFF. As DNA, the CDR3 is TGCGCCAGCAGCCTGGGACTAGCGGGGGCAGTTTCCTACAATGAGCAGTTCTTC.

This clonotype occurred many times. This rearrangement joins TRBV7-2 to TRBJ2-7; D remains unclear. The length of the CDR3 is 13 residues. V lost 0 bases and J 0 bases, leaving 3 bases between the germline ends. Germline V gene sequence: CDR1 SGHTA, CDR2 FQGNSA. Here the CDR3 reads CASSLASSYEQYF. The CDR3 nucleotides read TGTGCCAGCAGCTTAGCTAGCTCCTACGAGCAGTACTTC.

This clonotype was seen repeatedly, ten times or more. The genes are TRBV20-1 and TRBJ1-2; 8 nucleotides match TRBD1. The CDR3 contains 14 residues. V was clipped by 2 bases and J by 3 bases; unmatched bases: 5. Germline values: CDR1 DFQATT, CDR2 SNEGSKA (reference sequence). This CDR3 is CSARSGGADYGYTF. Written as DNA, the CDR3 is TGCAGTGCTAGATCAGGGGGCGCGGACTATGGCTACACCTTC.

This clonotype was observed at least ten times. V usage is TRBV6-5 and J usage is TRBJ1-6; D may be TRBD1 (5 bases). CDR3 length: 15 amino acids. CDR1 is MNHEY and CDR2 is SVGAGI in the germline V gene. The V end lost 5 bases, the J end lost 6 bases, and 14 bases lay between the germline ends. The CDR3 DNA reads as TGTGCCAGCAGTGGCCCGACGAGGGGTAATTCACCCCTCCACTTT. It codes for CASSGPTRGNSPLHF.

This clonotype was observed at least ten times. The J gene is TRBJ1-1, the V gene TRBV20-1; D unclear. Germline values: CDR1 DFQATT, CDR2 SNEGSKA (reference sequence). The length of the CDR3 is 16 residues. Between the trimmed V and J ends, which lost 4 bases and 8 bases, there was a span of 26 bases. The CDR3 loop is CSATQISDRHAREAFF. The CDR3, as DNA: TGCAGTGCTACCCAAATCAGCGATCGTCACGCCAGGGAAGCTTTCTTT.

This clonotype was seen at least ten times. This chain connects TRBV6-5 to TRBJ2-3; D call uncertain. Germline CDR1 MNHEY, CDR2 SVGAGI. The V end lost 0 bases, the J end lost 5 bases, and 6 bases lay between the germline ends. The CDR3 has 13 residues. DNA of the CDR3: TGTGCCAGCAGTTACTCTGTTAAAGATACGCAGTATTTT. This encodes CASSYSVKDTQYF.

This clonotype occurred many times. The V call is TRBV7-2, the J call TRBJ2-5, with 8 bases that match TRBD2. Unmatched junction bases numbered 13, after V lost 4 bases and J lost 0 bases. The CDR3 consists of 18 residues. Germline V lookup: CDR1 SGHTA, CDR2 FQGNSA. For the CDR3, the DNA is TGTGCCAGCAGCTCCCAATTTAGCGGGAAAAGGTACCAAGAGACCCAGTACTTC. Translation gives CASSSQFSGKRYQETQYF.

The V and J genes are TRBV5-1 and TRBJ1-1; possibly TRBD1 for D (5 bases). The CDR3 is made up of 16 amino acids. Germline V gives CDR1 SGHRS, CDR2 YFSETQ. V lost 0 bases, J lost 1 base, and 13 bases lay in between. The CDR3 DNA reads TGCGCCAGCAGCTTGGGCCCAGGAGGGGCGAACACTGAAGCTTTCTTT. Translated, it gives CASSLGPGGANTEAFF.

This clonotype was detected ten times or more. This chain connects TRBV6-5 to TRBJ2-1, with 9 bases lining up with TRBD1. CDR3 length: 16 residues. Trimming cost V 6 bases and J 4 bases; bases outside gene matches: 10. CDR1 and CDR2 (germline): MNHEY, SVGAGI. This CDR3 is CASRKGRDRAYNEQFF. The CDR3 DNA follows: TGTGCCAGCAGGAAAGGGCGGGACAGGGCGTACAATGAGCAGTTCTTC.

This clonotype showed up many times. The chain combines TRBV5-8 with TRBJ2-3; 14 bases fit TRBD2. CDR3 length: 19 amino acids. Germline values: CDR1 SGHTS, CDR2 YDEGEE. Unmatched junction bases numbered 13, after V lost 4 bases and J lost 3 bases. The CDR3 nucleotides are TGTGCCAGCAGCCAATACGGGACTAGCGGGGGAGTAGGGACAGATACGCAGTATTTT. Translating it yields CASSQYGTSGGVGTDTQYF.

This clonotype was recorded at least ten times. The V gene is TRBV27, the J gene TRBJ1-6; D not certain. The CDR3 totals 13 residues. V was clipped by 5 bases and J by 10 bases, with 12 bases between them. Germline V CDR1 and CDR2: MNHEY, SMNVEV (reference sequence). In DNA form, the CDR3 reads TGTGCCAGCAGTCTGTCGGCGAGATCACCCCTCCACTTT. Translating it yields CASSLSARSPLHF.

This clonotype has ten or more counts. One end of the junction varies from germline; a read error may be responsible. The chain has TRBV29-1 and TRBJ1-5, with TRBD1 identical over 7 bases. Germline-derived CDR1 and CDR2 are SQVTM and ANQGSEA. The CDR3 loop spans 13 amino acids. CDR3 residues: CSVQGGGNQPQNF. The DNA of the CDR3 is TGCAGCGTTCAGGGAGGGGGCAATCAGCCCCAGAATTTT.

In this sample, this clonotype turned up many times. The V and J genes are TRBV20-1 and TRBJ1-2, with a possible D match to TRBD1 (5 bases). CDR3 length equals 14 residues. Germline V lookup: CDR1 DFQATT, CDR2 SNEGSKA (reference sequence). Trimming pared 5 bases from V and 0 bases from J, leaving 13 bases between. The CDR3 loop is CSARGTGPNYGYTF. Here the CDR3 DNA reads TGCAGTGCTCGTGGGACGGGGCCTAACTATGGCTACACCTTC.

This clonotype was picked up a small number of times. The rearrangement joins TRBV2 to TRBJ2-3; D may be TRBD1 or TRBD2 (7 bases each). The CDR3 consists of 14 residues. Deletions cut 4 bases from V and 4 bases from J, with 12 bases between. CDR1 and CDR2 from the germline V gene are SNHLY and FYNNEI. The chain's CDR3 is CASSVQGRADTQYF. CDR3 sequence (DNA): TGTGCCAGCAGTGTACAGGGGAGGGCAGATACGCAGTATTTT.

This clonotype was seen repeatedly, ten times or more. J is TRBJ1-5 and V is TRBV12-3 or TRBV12-4; 7 nucleotides align to TRBD1. V was pared by 3 bases and J by 3 bases, with 8 bases of the junction left unmatched. This CDR3 spans 16 amino acids. The CDR3 nucleotides read TGTGCCAGCAGTTTGGGACAGATCGAAAACAATCAGCCCCAGCATTTT. Amino acid sequence: CASSLGQIENNQPQHF.

In its sample, this clonotype was seen many times. The chain has TRBV9 and TRBJ1-6; D unclear. The germline gives CDR1 SGDLS, CDR2 YYNGEE. With 3 bases removed from V and 6 bases from J, the gap between germline ends came to 7 bases. The CDR3 sequence is 13 residues long. The chain's CDR3 is CASSATGNSPLHF. DNA for the CDR3: TGTGCCAGCAGCGCGACGGGTAATTCACCCCTCCACTTT.

This clonotype appeared many times. The chain links TRBV11-3 to TRBJ2-1; D tentatively reads TRBD1 or TRBD2 (5 bases each). The V and J ends lost 1 base and 0 bases respectively, with 13 bases between them. This CDR3 contains 17 residues. Germline CDR1 SGHNT, CDR2 YENEEA. The CDR3 region has the DNA TGTGCCAGCAGCTTAGCTTTTGGGGGTTTCTCCTACAATGAGCAGTTCTTC. Translated, it gives CASSLAFGGFSYNEQFF. The full variable domain, with the rest looked up from reference TRBV11-3 and TRBJ2-1, is EAGVVQSPRYKIIEKKQPVAFWCNPISGHNTLYWYLQNLGQGPELLIRYENEEAVDDSQLPKDRFSAERLKGVDSTLKIQPAELGDSAVYLCASSLAFGGFSYNEQFFGPGTRLTVL.

This clonotype was observed a few times. A much larger clone is a single base away; this may be a read error. V is TRBV12-3 or TRBV12-4 and J is TRBJ1-5; TRBD1 agrees at 8 bases. This CDR3 is built from 15 residues. Trimming removed 6 bases from V and 3 bases from J; junction bases left unmatched: 7. CDR3 amino acids: CASSMTGVINQPQHF. CDR3 DNA sequence: TGTGCCAGCAGCATGACAGGGGTGATCAATCAGCCCCAGCATTTT.

This clonotype has at least ten counts. The chain is built from TRBV28 and TRBJ2-3, with D perhaps TRBD2 (5 bases). Germline V gene lookup returns CDR1 MDHEN and CDR2 SYDVKM. Trimming removed 5 bases from V and 14 bases from J, with 17 bases in between. The CDR3 consists of 12 residues. The CDR3: CASSDPDGLTYF. The CDR3 bases are TGTGCCAGCAGTGACCCGGACGGACTGACGTATTTT.

This clonotype was seen many times. The V call is TRBV20-1, the J call TRBJ1-2, with D unclear. The ends were cut back, 5 bases at V and 0 bases at J, with 10 bases in the middle. This CDR3 comprises 13 residues. CDR1 DFQATT and CDR2 SNEGSKA come from the germline V gene (reference sequence). For the CDR3, the DNA is TGCAGTGCTCCAGGACCGACTAACTATGGCTACACCTTC. It translates to CSAPGPTNYGYTF.

This clonotype has ten or more counts. The J gene is TRBJ2-1, the V gene TRBV5-5; 9 bases agree with TRBD2. The CDR3 extends over 19 amino acids. Germline assignment: CDR1 SGHKS and CDR2 YYEKEE (reference sequence). Trimming took 2 bases from V and 0 from J; bases not matched to a gene: 12. The CDR3 region is CASSFVSSGGLGSYNEQFF. CDR3 DNA sequence: TGTGCCAGCAGCTTCGTAAGTAGCGGGGGCCTCGGCTCCTACAATGAGCAGTTCTTC.

Many counts were recorded for this clonotype. CDR3 protein: CASSQDGAATNEKLFF. The CDR3 coding sequence is TGTGCCAGCAGCCAAGATGGAGCTGCAACTAATGAAAAACTGTTTTTT. This chain joins TRBV3-1 and TRBJ1-4; no definite D call. The CDR3 consists of 16 residues. V lost 0 bases and J lost 0, with 8 bases in between. Germline V gene data show CDR1 as LGHDT and CDR2 as YNNKEL (reference sequence).

The sample holds many counts of this clonotype. The chain combines TRBV5-1 with TRBJ2-3, with unresolved D. Trimming took 4 bases from V and 2 from J, leaving 11 bases between them. This CDR3 region has 14 residues. Germline V CDR1 and CDR2: SGHRS, YFSETQ. CDR3: CASSLARTTDTQYF. The CDR3 DNA sequence: TGCGCCAGCAGCCTGGCGAGAACCACAGATACGCAGTATTTT.

In its sample, this clonotype was seen many times. The chain joins TRBV5-1 to TRBJ2-5; perhaps TRBD1 as D (6 bases). V was pared by 1 base and J by 6 bases, with 10 bases between. This CDR3 contains 13 residues. CDR1 SGHRS and CDR2 YFSETQ come from the germline V gene. The CDR3 protein is CASSLLTGQTQYF. DNA of the CDR3: TGCGCCAGCAGCTTGTTGACAGGACAGACCCAGTACTTC.

In its sample, this clonotype was seen many times. The chain combines TRBV20-1 with TRBJ2-3; the D is unclear. There are 12 residues in the CDR3. Trimming removed 2 bases from V and 3 bases from J, with 6 bases in between. CDR1 and CDR2 from the germline V gene are DFQATT and SNEGSKA (reference sequence). Here the CDR3 DNA reads TGCAGTGCTAGAAAACAGACAGATACGCAGTATTTT. Protein product: CSARKQTDTQYF.

This clonotype was detected many times. This chain connects TRBV2 to TRBJ2-3; weak D call: TRBD2 (6 bases). V lost 1 base and J lost 4, with 9 bases in between. This CDR3 comprises 14 residues. Germline CDR1 is SNHLY and CDR2 is FYNNEI. The CDR3 region is CASSEGPSADTQYF. In DNA, the CDR3 is TGTGCCAGCAGTGAAGGCCCTAGCGCAGATACGCAGTATTTT.